The 30 T cell receptor beta chains below were found in one sample sequenced in a study of OX40 agonist ivuxolimab in advanced cancers. The library was made by the immunoSEQ multiplex PCR assay. This is the immuneACCESS table as TCRdb keeps it, with only in-frame sequences that have V and J called. A part of the clones is gone; compared with another copy, unresolved V genes explain less than half, and the rest is unexplained. Across this sample there are 9,000 to 13,000 clones, with about 85% seen only once. Around 15% of the sample goes to the ten largest clones. The sequences come from CD4+ or CD8+ T cells sorted from blood, collected in a trial of the OX40 agonist ivuxolimab. All receptors come from an adult with an advanced solid tumor such as melanoma, head and neck, liver or kidney cancer.

This clone was seen only once. The V call is TRBV4-1, the J call TRBJ2-2; no clear D. Deletions cut 1 base from V and 7 bases from J, with 10 bases between. CDR1 and CDR2 from the germline V gene are MGHRA and YSYEKL. The CDR3 runs 14 residues. This chain's CDR3 is CASSQAQRRGELFF. Here the CDR3 DNA reads TGCGCCAGCAGCCAAGCCCAGAGGCGCGGGGAGCTGTTTTTT.

This chain uses TRBV5-1 with TRBJ1-4, with TRBD1 as a possible D gene (5 bases). This CDR3 is 17 amino acids long. Per germline, CDR1 SGHRS and CDR2 YFSETQ. The germline V and J ends were trimmed by 0 bases and 0 bases, with 12 bases remaining between them. The CDR3: CASSLDGGPATNEKLFF. The CDR3 region has the DNA TGCGCCAGCAGCTTGGATGGGGGACCTGCAACTAATGAAAAACTGTTTTTT.

The V and J genes are TRBV11-3 and TRBJ2-1; D remains unclear. V was clipped by 1 base and J by 3 bases, with 16 bases between them. Germline V gives CDR1 SGHNT, CDR2 YENEEA. The CDR3 is 17 amino acids. The CDR3 loop is CASSLVAPIWNYNEQFF. The DNA for the CDR3 is TGTGCCAGCAGCTTAGTAGCTCCCATTTGGAACTACAATGAGCAGTTCTTC.

The V gene is TRBV9, the J gene TRBJ2-3; D unresolved. Germline assignment: CDR1 SGDLS and CDR2 YYNGEE. The CDR3 totals 14 residues. V lost 0 bases, J lost 6 bases, and 11 bases lay in between. In DNA, the CDR3 is TGTGCCAGCAGCGTAGCAGGAGTGTGGGATACGCAGTATTTT. Its translation: CASSVAGVWDTQYF.

The CDR3 loop is CASSFPSGRAQDRSYNEQFF. The DNA for the CDR3 is TGTGCCAGCAGCTTCCCTAGCGGGAGGGCTCAAGATCGCTCCTACAATGAGCAGTTCTTC. The chain is built from TRBV7-6 and TRBJ2-1; 12 bases line up with TRBD2. CDR1 and CDR2 from the germline V gene are SGHVS and FNYEAQ. Trimming cost V 3 bases and J 0 bases; bases outside gene matches: 12. The CDR3 contains 20 residues.

This chain connects TRBV6-1 to TRBJ2-1, with a tentative D call TRBD1 (5 bases). V was pared by 4 bases and J by 8 bases, with 15 bases between. Germline CDR1 reads MNHNS; CDR2 reads SASEGT. The length of the CDR3 is 14 residues. The CDR3, as DNA: TGTGCCAGCAGTGGGGGCCTGGGGTCCGATGAGCAGTTCTTC. This codes for CASSGGLGSDEQFF.

The chain has TRBV7-2 and TRBJ2-7; D remains ambiguous. The CDR3 contains 13 residues. Between the trimmed V and J ends, which lost 2 bases and 3 bases, there was a span of 8 bases. The germline V gene has CDR1 SGHTA and CDR2 FQGNSA. The CDR3 protein is CASSLSHFYEQYF. The CDR3 DNA is TGTGCCAGCAGCTTAAGTCACTTCTACGAGCAGTACTTC.

This chain joins TRBV27 and TRBJ2-7; TRBD2 agrees at 8 bases. CDR3 size: 14 residues. Germline CDR1 and CDR2: MNHEY and SMNVEV (reference sequence). V lost 5 bases, J lost 2 bases, and 5 bases stayed unmatched. The CDR3 sequence: CASSPTSGPYEQYF. The CDR3 DNA follows: TGTGCCAGCAGTCCCACTAGCGGACCCTACGAGCAGTACTTC.

This chain connects TRBV11-2 to TRBJ2-5; 7 positions agree with TRBD2. J was trimmed by 5 bases and V by 2 bases; bases with no gene match: 14. The CDR3 has 17 residues. The germline CDR1 and CDR2 sequences are SGHAT and FQNNGV. The CDR3 loop reads CASSLMTELIGGETQYF. CDR3 bases: TGTGCCAGCAGCTTAATGACGGAACTAATCGGGGGGGAGACCCAGTACTTC.

In its sample, this clone is medium-sized (0.01 to 0.1%). This chain links TRBV6-5 with TRBJ2-5; no firm D call. The germline V gene encodes CDR1 MNHEY and CDR2 SVGAGI. Trimming removed 6 bases from V and 5 bases from J, with 16 bases in between. This CDR3 is built from 14 residues. This chain's CDR3 is CASRPTTAWETQYF. CDR3 nucleotides: TGTGCCAGCAGACCGACCACGGCCTGGGAGACCCAGTACTTC.

The gene calls are TRBV2 and TRBJ2-7, with a possible D match to TRBD2 (5 bases). The CDR3 totals 14 residues. Germline CDR1 SNHLY, CDR2 FYNNEI. Trimming cost V 2 bases and J 4 bases, with 12 bases left between them. The CDR3 loop is CASSEYPGEYEQYF. DNA of the CDR3: TGTGCCAGCAGTGAATATCCCGGGGAGTACGAGCAGTACTTC.

This clone showed up just a few times. This CDR3 is CASRGLAGSLDTQYF. CDR3 coding DNA: TGTGCCAGCAGGGGACTAGCGGGAAGCTTGGATACGCAGTATTTT. This chain joins TRBV6-1 and TRBJ2-3, with 13 bases matching TRBD2. The CDR3 has 15 amino acids. V gave up 6 bases and J gave up 6 bases; unmatched junction bases: 6. Looked up from germline, CDR1 is MNHNS and CDR2 is SASEGT.

This chain joins TRBV30 and TRBJ2-3; 10 bases agree with TRBD2. Trimming cost V 0 bases and J 3 bases; bases outside gene matches: 3. Germline values: CDR1 GTSNPN, CDR2 SVGIG (reference sequence). The CDR3 covers 15 residues. In DNA form, the CDR3 reads TGTGCCTGGAGTGTTCTAGCGGGAGTGACAGATACGCAGTATTTT. Amino acids: CAWSVLAGVTDTQYF.

The chain has TRBV23-1 and TRBJ1-5, with a weak D call TRBD1 (5 bases). TRBV23-1 is flagged as an ORF with uncertain function. With 6 bases removed from V and 2 bases from J, the gap between germline ends came to 20 bases. This CDR3 has 17 amino acids. CDR3 residues: CASRLHPYGGCNQPQHF. The CDR3 DNA reads as TGCGCCAGCAGATTACACCCTTACGGGGGGTGCAATCAGCCCCAGCATTTT.

The CDR3 region has the DNA TGTGCCAGCAGCTCATGGGGGGATACGAAGTACGAGCAGTACTTC. Translated, it gives CASSSWGDTKYEQYF. This chain links TRBV13 with TRBJ2-7, with a weak D call TRBD2 (6 bases). There are 15 residues in the CDR3. Germline CDR1 PRHDT, CDR2 FYEKMQ (reference sequence). V dropped 4 bases and J dropped 4 bases, with 17 bases sitting between them.

J is TRBJ2-7 and V is TRBV5-5, with unresolved D. Trimming cost V 4 bases and J 3 bases, with 5 bases left between them. The CDR3 is 11 amino acids. The germline gives CDR1 SGHKS, CDR2 YYEKEE (reference sequence). The chain's CDR3 is CASSPFYEQYF. The CDR3 bases are TGTGCCAGCAGCCCCTTCTACGAGCAGTACTTC.

V is TRBV4-2 and J is TRBJ2-7, with D unresolved. Trimming removed 4 bases at V and 0 bases at J, with 13 bases between. Germline values: CDR1 LGHNA, CDR2 YNFKEQ. The CDR3 runs to 15 residues. CDR3 in amino acids: CASSLGVTTSYEQYF. As DNA, the CDR3 is TGTGCCAGCAGCCTAGGCGTTACGACCTCCTACGAGCAGTACTTC.

V gene TRBV2 combines with J gene TRBJ2-7; D is unclear. CDR3 length: 14 amino acids. The germline V gene has CDR1 SNHLY and CDR2 FYNNEI. Trimming shortened V by 2 bases and J by 6 bases, and 14 bases separated the two germline ends. This CDR3 reads CASSESLGWTEQYF. Written as DNA, the CDR3 is TGTGCCAGCAGTGAAAGCCTAGGCTGGACCGAGCAGTACTTC.

This chain uses TRBV11-2 with TRBJ2-7; 10 bases line up with TRBD2. Germline V lookup: CDR1 SGHAT, CDR2 FQNNGV. This CDR3 spans 14 amino acids. With 4 bases clipped from V and 3 bases from J, the junction kept 3 bases outside the gene matches. DNA for the CDR3: TGTGCCAGCAGCTCCGGACTAGCGGTCTACGAGCAGTACTTC. Translating it yields CASSSGLAVYEQYF.

Regarding this clone: The same CDR3 arises from other DNA sequences in this sample as well. The chain has TRBV4-2 and TRBJ2-7; TRBD2 agrees at 11 bases. From germline, CDR1 is LGHNA and CDR2 YNFKEQ. After removal of 0 bases from V and 2 bases from J, the junction contained 3 bases not matched to a gene. CDR3 size: 16 residues. This chain's CDR3 is CASSQEGTSGTYEQYF. The CDR3 DNA is TGTGCCAGCAGCCAAGAGGGGACTAGCGGAACCTACGAGCAGTACTTC.

CDR3 bases: TGTGCCATCAGTGATCCTGGGGATCCCAATCCCAATGGCTACACCTTC. Its protein product is CAISDPGDPNPNGYTF. V and J are TRBV10-3 and TRBJ1-2, with no clear D. Trimming took 3 bases from V and 6 from J, leaving 20 bases between them. The germline V gene encodes CDR1 ENHRY and CDR2 SYGVKD. CDR3 length: 16 residues.

This chain joins TRBV4-3 and TRBJ1-4; TRBD1 is a possible D gene (5 bases). Per germline, CDR1 LGHNA and CDR2 YSLEER. This CDR3 comprises 11 residues. With 6 bases removed from V and 8 bases from J, the gap between germline ends came to 7 bases. DNA for the CDR3: TGCGCCAGCAGGAAGGGGGAAAAACTGTTTTTT. Protein product: CASRKGEKLFF.

The V and J genes are TRBV6-5 and TRBJ2-2; D is unclear. Germline V gene lookup returns CDR1 MNHEY and CDR2 SVGAGI. The CDR3 covers 13 residues. The V gene lost 7 bases and the J gene lost 3 bases, with 9 bases spanning the gap. The CDR3 loop reads CASTNHDTGELFF. Here the CDR3 DNA reads TGTGCCAGCACCAACCATGACACCGGGGAGCTGTTTTTT.

The table lists this clone with a count of one. The CDR3 sequence is CASSKGTSLGAFF. The CDR3 DNA follows: TGTGCCAGCAGCAAGGGGACATCTTTGGGAGCTTTCTTT. The genes are TRBV7-9 and TRBJ1-1; tentative D call: TRBD1 (6 bases). V shed 5 bases and J shed 10 bases, with 17 bases lying between them. Germline lookup yields CDR1 SEHNR and CDR2 FQNEAQ (reference sequence). The CDR3 is 13 residues long.

This sequence joins TRBV7-9 and TRBJ1-2; D perhaps matches TRBD1 (5 bases). The V end was cut by 0 bases, the J end by 4 bases, with 9 bases between. The length of the CDR3 is 14 residues. From germline, CDR1 is SEHNR and CDR2 FQNEAQ (reference sequence). The CDR3 loop reads CASSLAMGGYGYTF. CDR3 nucleotide sequence: TGTGCCAGCAGCTTAGCAATGGGGGGCTATGGCTACACCTTC.

The chain couples TRBV18 to TRBJ2-1; 10 positions agree with TRBD2. Germline CDR1 KGHSH, CDR2 LQKENI. The length of the CDR3 is 15 residues. The ends lost 3 bases at V and 10 bases at J; junction bases unmatched: 9. The CDR3 loop is CASSPGLAGATEQFF. The CDR3 DNA reads TGTGCCAGCTCACCGGGGCTAGCGGGGGCCACGGAGCAGTTCTTC.

The genes are TRBV11-3 and TRBJ2-1; TRBD2 matches at 8 bases. The germline CDR1 and CDR2 sequences are SGHNT and YENEEA. With 5 bases clipped from V and 8 bases from J, the junction kept 11 bases outside the gene matches. This CDR3 is 15 amino acids long. CDR3 sequence (DNA): TGTGCCAGCAGCCCCGGGACTAGTGGGTCGGATGAGCAGTTCTTC. Its protein is CASSPGTSGSDEQFF.

This clone is medium-sized in the sample. The chain recombines TRBV2 with TRBJ1-1; D is undetermined. Trimming removed 6 bases at V and 7 bases at J, with 9 bases between. This CDR3 comprises 11 residues. Germline CDR1 is SNHLY and CDR2 is FYNNEI. CDR3 amino acids: CASSLGGEAFF. DNA of the CDR3: TGTGCCAGCAGCCTCGGAGGTGAAGCTTTCTTT.

The chain carries TRBV5-5 and TRBJ2-5, with 9 bases that match TRBD2. The length of the CDR3 is 14 residues. With 4 bases clipped from V and 5 bases from J, the junction kept 6 bases outside the gene matches. The germline CDR1 and CDR2 sequences are SGHKS and YYEKEE (reference sequence). Here the CDR3 DNA reads TGTGCCAGCAGCGGGGGACTAGCATCTGAGACCCAGTACTTC. Translated: CASSGGLASETQYF.

The CDR3 nucleotides read TGTGCCAGCAGATCCAACAGGAATGAGCAGTTCTTC. Translation gives CASRSNRNEQFF. The chain carries TRBV5-5 and TRBJ2-1; D is perhaps TRBD1 (5 bases). The CDR3 runs 12 residues. The V gene's germline CDR1 is SGHKS and CDR2 YYEKEE (reference sequence). The V end lost 5 bases, the J end lost 7 bases, and 10 bases lay between the germline ends.